The 20 T cell receptor beta chains below were found in one sample sequenced in a study of tumor-infiltrating lymphocytes in primary liver carcinoma. cDNA specific to TCR beta was made from around 530 ng of total RNA, with a constant-region primer employed for priming. Three rounds of nested multiplex PCR with slightly modified ARM-PCR produced TCR beta libraries. A C-beta reverse primer was combined with TRBV1-TRBV30 forward primers in the first two PCR rounds, and each round had around 11 cycles. In TCRdb, the multiplex PCR reads were re-called with MiXCR into one record per CDR3 protein. The data show 310,000 or so distinct CDR3 sequences, around 50% seen once. Unsorted whole blood served as the source of blood RNA, and germline DNA was extracted as well. Sequencing input: peripheral blood. These receptors were taken from a woman aged 25 to 39 with primary liver carcinoma and hepatitis B virus infection.

With respect to this clonotype: The junction shows a germline mismatch at one end, possibly a read error. The rearrangement links TRBV4-3 to TRBJ1-4; D remains ambiguous. This CDR3 has 15 amino acids. Germline values: CDR1 LGHNA, CDR2 YSLEER. CDR3 bases: TGCGCCAGCAACCAATATGTAGGTCTGAATGAAAAACTGTTTTTT. Its protein is CASNQYVGLNEKLFF.

To note about this clonotype: A much bigger clone sits one base away, suggesting this may be a read error. The chain is built from TRBV6-5 and TRBJ1-2, with D possibly matching TRBD1 (6 bases). The CDR3 has 13 amino acids. The germline gives CDR1 MNHEY, CDR2 SVGAGI. Trimming pared 6 bases from V and 3 bases from J, leaving 11 bases between. The CDR3 sequence: CASRLTGHYGYTF. The CDR3 coding sequence is TGTGCCAGCAGACTAACAGGGCACTATGGCTACACCTTC.

Ten or more counts support this clonotype. The chain carries TRBV4-2 and TRBJ1-2; tentatively, D is TRBD1 (5 bases). The CDR3 has 14 amino acids. Trimming removed 1 base from V and 4 bases from J, with 10 bases in between. Germline V CDR1 and CDR2: LGHNA, YNFKEQ. The CDR3 spells CASSQVMRGYGYTF. For the CDR3, the DNA is TGTGCCAGCAGCCAAGTGATGAGGGGCTATGGCTACACCTTC.

With regard to this clonotype: At one end the junction does not follow the germline gene, possibly because of a read error. The CDR3 loop reads CATSSNRDYNEQFF. The CDR3, as DNA: TGTGCCACCAGTTCGAACAGGGACTACAATGAGCAGTTCTTC. This chain links TRBV6-5 with TRBJ2-1; D possibly corresponds to TRBD1 (6 bases). The CDR3 is made up of 14 amino acids. Germline values: CDR1 MNHEY, CDR2 SVGAGI.

The chain links TRBV5-6 to TRBJ2-7; D assignment may be TRBD1 or TRBD2 (5 bases each). CDR1 is SGHDT and CDR2 is YYEEEE in the germline V gene. The V end lost 0 bases, the J end lost 4 bases, and 17 bases lay between the germline ends. The CDR3 consists of 16 residues. CDR3 sequence: CASSLVYGTTAYEQYF. The CDR3 nucleotides are TGTGCCAGCAGCTTGGTGTATGGGACCACGGCGTACGAGCAGTACTTC. Full variable domain (missing parts from reference TRBV5-6 and TRBJ2-7): DAGVTQSPTHLIKTRGQQVTLRCSPKSGHDTVSWYQQALGQGPQFIFQYYEEEERQRGNFPDRFSGHQFPNYSSELNVNALLLGDSALYLCASSLVYGTTAYEQYFGPGTRLTVT.

This clonotype was counted a single time. CDR3 nucleotide sequence: TGTGCCAGCAACCCCGGGACAGGGCAAACCTACGAGCAGTACTTC. As protein: CASNPGTGQTYEQYF. The gene calls are TRBV5-8 and TRBJ2-7; 9 bases agree with TRBD1. From germline, CDR1 is SGHTS and CDR2 YDEGEE. V was clipped by 6 bases and J by 2 bases; unmatched bases: 9. CDR3 length: 15 amino acids.

CDR3 DNA: TGCGCCAGCACAATAGGCAAGGGAACCTATGGCTACACCTTC. Translating it yields CASTIGKGTYGYTF. The chain has TRBV5-1 and TRBJ1-2; D gene unclear. With 6 bases removed from V and 4 bases from J, the gap between germline ends came to 16 bases. CDR1 and CDR2 from the germline V gene are SGHRS and YFSETQ. The CDR3 contains 14 residues.

This CDR3 is CAWRLLQAGANVLTF. The CDR3, as DNA: TGTGCCTGGAGACTATTACAGGCTGGGGCCAACGTCCTGACTTTC. This rearrangement joins TRBV30 to TRBJ2-6, with a possible D match to TRBD1 (5 bases). From germline, CDR1 is GTSNPN and CDR2 SVGIG (reference sequence). Trimming took off 3 bases at V and 2 bases at J, with 11 bases between the two ends. The CDR3 has 15 residues. The variable domain in full, with the rest retrieved from reference TRBV30 and TRBJ2-6, is SQTIHQWPATLVQPVGSPLSLECTVEGTSNPNLYWYRQAAGRGLQLLFYSVGIGQISSEVPQNLSASRPQDRQFILSSKKLLLSDSGFYLCAWRLLQAGANVLTFGAGSRLTVL.

The rearrangement uses TRBV4-1 and TRBJ2-3, with TRBD2 matching 7 bases. Germline CDR1 reads MGHRA; CDR2 reads YSYEKL. The CDR3 sequence is 18 residues long. J lost 3 bases, V lost 3 bases, and 15 bases had no gene match. This CDR3 reads CASSHSGLEGGVTDTQYF. CDR3 in DNA: TGCGCCAGCAGCCATTCCGGACTAGAGGGAGGAGTAACAGATACGCAGTATTTT.

The chain joins TRBV18 to TRBJ2-5; D remains unclear. Germline V gene data show CDR1 as KGHSH and CDR2 as LQKENI. Deletions cut 2 bases from V and 3 bases from J, with 13 bases between. CDR3 length: 15 residues. CDR3 amino acids: CASSPGDSLEETQYF. CDR3 nucleotide sequence: TGTGCCAGCTCACCAGGTGATTCCCTGGAAGAGACCCAGTACTTC.

About this clonotype itself: A much larger clone differs by one base, so this may be a read error. V gene TRBV6-2 or TRBV6-3 combines with J gene TRBJ2-3, with 8 bases identical to TRBD2. The CDR3 is made up of 13 amino acids. CDR1 and CDR2 (germline): MNHEY, SVGEGT. The J segment lost 2 bases and the V segment lost 7 bases, leaving 2 bases of the junction unmatched. The CDR3 loop reads CASTLAATDTQYF. CDR3 bases: TGTGCCAGCACACTAGCGGCCACAGATACGCAGTATTTT.

Here the CDR3 DNA reads TGTGCCAGCAGTGCGGTGGGTTATCAGCCCCAGCATTTT. Amino acid sequence: CASSAVGYQPQHF. The chain carries TRBV6-1 and TRBJ1-5; D ambiguous. Germline CDR1 MNHNS, CDR2 SASEGT. V was shortened by 4 bases and J by 5 bases, with 9 bases between the two germline ends. CDR3 length equals 13 residues.

As regards this clonotype: Being one base from a much bigger clone, this may be a read error. The chain couples TRBV4-3 to TRBJ2-2; D might be TRBD1 (6 bases). The CDR3 is 15 residues long. Germline V gene data show CDR1 as LGHNA and CDR2 as YSLEER. The chain's CDR3 is CASSPFPGATGDLFF. The CDR3 DNA follows: TGCGCCAGCAGCCCATTTCCAGGGGCGACCGGGGACCTGTTTTTT.

This clonotype was counted a few times. The rearrangement joins TRBV5-1 to TRBJ1-5; 9 bases fit TRBD1. The CDR3 extends over 15 amino acids. Germline V gene sequence: CDR1 SGHRS, CDR2 YFSETQ. V shed 3 bases, J shed 4 bases, and the junction held 5 bases outside the gene matches. CDR3 bases: TGCGCCAGCAGCTGGGGACAGGGTGAGAATCAGCCCCAGCATTTT. Translating it yields CASSWGQGENQPQHF.

This clonotype has more than one count but fewer than ten. At one end the junction does not follow the germline gene, possibly because of a read error. V and J are TRBV6-5 and TRBJ2-2, with TRBD2 matching over 12 bases. Per germline, CDR1 MNHEY and CDR2 SVGAGI. The CDR3 is 19 residues long. Written as DNA, the CDR3 is TGTGCCAGCAGTTACATTTGGACTAGCGGGATTGGAGTCACCCGGGAGCTGTTTTTT. Translation: CASSYIWTSGIGVTRELFF.

In regard to this clonotype: An end of the junction differs from the germline gene, which may be a read error. The J gene is TRBJ2-1, the V gene TRBV6-1; D might be TRBD1 (5 bases). This CDR3 has 14 amino acids. Per the germline V gene, CDR1 is MNHNS and CDR2 is SASEGT. CDR3 protein: CARSDSSPYNEQFF. CDR3 in DNA: TGTGCCAGGAGTGACAGCAGCCCCTACAATGAGCAGTTCTTC.

The gene calls are TRBV11-2 and TRBJ2-1; 12 bases align to TRBD2. The J segment lost 3 bases and the V segment lost 4 bases, leaving 1 base of the junction unmatched. CDR3 size: 15 residues. CDR1 and CDR2 from the germline V gene are SGHAT and FQNNGV. In DNA, the CDR3 is TGTGCCAGCAGCTGGACTAGCGGGATCTACAATGAGCAGTTCTTC. Translated: CASSWTSGIYNEQFF.

This clonotype was seen at least ten times. The V call is TRBV4-2, the J call TRBJ2-7; D may be TRBD1 or TRBD2 (5 bases each). V dropped 0 bases and J dropped 3 bases, with 9 bases sitting between them. Germline loops: CDR1 LGHNA, CDR2 YNFKEQ. CDR3 length: 14 amino acids. DNA for the CDR3: TGTGCCAGCAGCCAAGATGGGGGTCACTACGAGCAGTACTTC. Translating it yields CASSQDGGHYEQYF.

Of note for this clonotype: A read error is possible here, since a much larger clone lies one base away. V is TRBV6-1 and J is TRBJ2-1; the D call may be TRBD1 or TRBD2 (5 bases each). This CDR3 spans 15 amino acids. V dropped 4 bases and J dropped 6 bases, with 16 bases sitting between them. Looked up from germline, CDR1 is MNHNS and CDR2 is SASEGT. For the CDR3, the DNA is TGTGCCAGCAGTGGCCGGGACGAAGGCTTCAATGAGCAGTTCTTC. Translation: CASSGRDEGFNEQFF.

This chain connects TRBV29-1 to TRBJ1-1; D ambiguous. V lost 1 base, J lost 4 bases, and 13 bases lay in between. CDR1 and CDR2 (germline): SQVTM, ANQGSEA. The CDR3 runs to 14 residues. The CDR3 loop reads CSVEVEGVGTEAFF. DNA for the CDR3: TGCAGCGTTGAAGTTGAGGGAGTCGGCACTGAAGCTTTCTTT.